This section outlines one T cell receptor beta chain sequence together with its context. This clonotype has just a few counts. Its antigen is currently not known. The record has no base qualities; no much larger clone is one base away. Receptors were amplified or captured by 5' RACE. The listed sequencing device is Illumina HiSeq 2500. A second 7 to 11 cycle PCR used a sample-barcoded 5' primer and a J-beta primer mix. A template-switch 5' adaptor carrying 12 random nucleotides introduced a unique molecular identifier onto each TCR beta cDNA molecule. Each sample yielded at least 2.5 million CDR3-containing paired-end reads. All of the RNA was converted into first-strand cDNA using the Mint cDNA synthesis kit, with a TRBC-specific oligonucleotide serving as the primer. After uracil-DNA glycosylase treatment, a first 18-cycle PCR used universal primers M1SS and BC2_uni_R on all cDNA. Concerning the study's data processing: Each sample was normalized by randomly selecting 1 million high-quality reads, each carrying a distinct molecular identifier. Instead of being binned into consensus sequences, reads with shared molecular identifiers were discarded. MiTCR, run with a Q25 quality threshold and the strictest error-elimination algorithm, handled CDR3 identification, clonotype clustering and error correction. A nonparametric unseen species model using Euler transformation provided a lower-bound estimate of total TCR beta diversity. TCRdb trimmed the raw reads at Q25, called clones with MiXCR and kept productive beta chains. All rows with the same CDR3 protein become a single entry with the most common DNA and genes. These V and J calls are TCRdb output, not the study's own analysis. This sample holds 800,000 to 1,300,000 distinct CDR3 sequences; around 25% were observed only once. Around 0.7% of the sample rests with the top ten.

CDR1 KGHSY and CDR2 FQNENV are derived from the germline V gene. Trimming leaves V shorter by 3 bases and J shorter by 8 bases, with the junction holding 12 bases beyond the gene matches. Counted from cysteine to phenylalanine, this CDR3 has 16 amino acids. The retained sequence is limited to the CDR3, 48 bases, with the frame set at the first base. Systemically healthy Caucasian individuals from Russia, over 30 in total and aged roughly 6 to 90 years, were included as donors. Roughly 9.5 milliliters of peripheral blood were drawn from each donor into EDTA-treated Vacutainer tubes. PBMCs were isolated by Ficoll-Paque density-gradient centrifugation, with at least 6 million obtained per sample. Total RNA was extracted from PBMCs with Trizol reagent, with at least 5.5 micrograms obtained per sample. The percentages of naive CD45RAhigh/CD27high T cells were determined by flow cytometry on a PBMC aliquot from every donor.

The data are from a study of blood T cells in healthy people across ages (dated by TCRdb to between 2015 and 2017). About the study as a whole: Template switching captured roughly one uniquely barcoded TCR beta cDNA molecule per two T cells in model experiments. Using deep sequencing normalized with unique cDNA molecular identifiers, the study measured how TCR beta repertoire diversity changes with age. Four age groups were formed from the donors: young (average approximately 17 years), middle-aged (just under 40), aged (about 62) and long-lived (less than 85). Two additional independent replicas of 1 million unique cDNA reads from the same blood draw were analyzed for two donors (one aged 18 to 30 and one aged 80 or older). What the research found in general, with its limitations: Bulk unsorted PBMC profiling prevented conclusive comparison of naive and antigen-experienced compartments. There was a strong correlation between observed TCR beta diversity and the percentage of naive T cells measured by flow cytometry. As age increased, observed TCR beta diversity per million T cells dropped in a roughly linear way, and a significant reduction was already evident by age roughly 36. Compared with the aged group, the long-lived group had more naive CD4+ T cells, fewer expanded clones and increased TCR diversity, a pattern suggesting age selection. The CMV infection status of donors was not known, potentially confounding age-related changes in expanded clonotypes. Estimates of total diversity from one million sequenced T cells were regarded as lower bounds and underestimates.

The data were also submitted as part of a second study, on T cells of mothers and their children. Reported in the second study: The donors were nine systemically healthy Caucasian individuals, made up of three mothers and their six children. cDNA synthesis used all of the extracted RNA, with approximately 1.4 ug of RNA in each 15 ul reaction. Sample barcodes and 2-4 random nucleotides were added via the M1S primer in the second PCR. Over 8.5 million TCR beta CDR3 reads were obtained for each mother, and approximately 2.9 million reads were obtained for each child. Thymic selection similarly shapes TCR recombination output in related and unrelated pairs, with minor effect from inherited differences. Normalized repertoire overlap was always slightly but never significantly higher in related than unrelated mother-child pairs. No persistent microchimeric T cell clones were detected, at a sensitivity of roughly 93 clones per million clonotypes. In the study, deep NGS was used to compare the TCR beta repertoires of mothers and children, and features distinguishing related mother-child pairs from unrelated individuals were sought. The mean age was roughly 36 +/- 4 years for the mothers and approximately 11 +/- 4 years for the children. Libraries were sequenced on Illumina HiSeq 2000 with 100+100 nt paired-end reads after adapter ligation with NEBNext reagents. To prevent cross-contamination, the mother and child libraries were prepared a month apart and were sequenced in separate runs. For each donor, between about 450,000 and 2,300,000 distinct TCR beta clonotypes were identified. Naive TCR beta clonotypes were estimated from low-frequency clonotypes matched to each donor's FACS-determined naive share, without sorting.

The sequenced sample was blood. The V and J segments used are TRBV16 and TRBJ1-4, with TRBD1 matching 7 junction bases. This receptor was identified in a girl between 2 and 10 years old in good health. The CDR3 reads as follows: CASSQTKGTAGEKLFF. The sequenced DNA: TGTGCCAGCAGCCAGACAAAGGGGACAGCGGGGGAAAAACTGTTTTTT.